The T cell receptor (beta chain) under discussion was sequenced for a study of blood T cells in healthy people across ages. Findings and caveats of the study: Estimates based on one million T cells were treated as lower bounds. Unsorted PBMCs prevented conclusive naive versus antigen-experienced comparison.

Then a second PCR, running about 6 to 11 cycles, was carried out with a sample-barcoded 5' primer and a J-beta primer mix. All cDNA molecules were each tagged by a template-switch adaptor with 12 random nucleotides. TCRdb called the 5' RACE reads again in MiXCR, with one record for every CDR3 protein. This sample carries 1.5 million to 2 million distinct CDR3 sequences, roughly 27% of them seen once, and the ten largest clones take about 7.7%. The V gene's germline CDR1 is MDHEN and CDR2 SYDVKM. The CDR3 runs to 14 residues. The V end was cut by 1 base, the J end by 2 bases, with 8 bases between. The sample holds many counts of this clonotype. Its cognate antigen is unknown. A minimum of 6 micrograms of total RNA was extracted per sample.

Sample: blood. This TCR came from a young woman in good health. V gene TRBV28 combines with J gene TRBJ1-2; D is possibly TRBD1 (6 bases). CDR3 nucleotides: TGTGCCAGCAGTTTATCCCAGGGGAACTATGGCTACACCTTC. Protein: CASSLSQGNYGYTF.